This TCR beta chain was captured by sequencing in a study of neurological immune-mediated disorders. The study, taken as a whole, reports: The level of TCR clonal expansion was highest in patients with HTLV-1-associated myelopathy and lowest in multiple sclerosis, where it fell below the level seen in healthy controls.

Sorted libraries used some 920,000 CD4+ or CD8+ T cells. The making of cDNA relied on 5'RACE with 10-nucleotide random UMIs. TCRdb passed the 5' RACE reads through MiXCR, listing each CDR3 protein once. The sample lists approximately 41,000 distinct CDR3 sequences; 14% were seen once. This clonotype was seen many times. As yet, its antigen is unknown. This CDR3 has 16 residues. The V end lost 6 bases, the J end lost 0 bases, and 17 bases lay between the germline ends. The V and J genes are TRBV12-3 or TRBV12-4 and TRBJ1-1, with D possibly being TRBD1 (6 bases). The sequencing input was CD4+ T cells from blood. This TCR derives from a woman in her sixties with HTLV-1-associated myelopathy (HAM/TSP). CDR3 protein: CASSRTTGPLNTEAFF. The CDR3 nucleotides read TGTGCCAGCAGCCGGACGACAGGTCCCTTGAACACTGAAGCTTTCTTT.